These 27 T cell receptor beta chains came from one sample sequenced in a study of beta chain features in type 1 diabetes. Expressed TCRB transcripts were sequenced because the entire RNA isolate underwent reverse transcription. TCRdb's table, derived via immunoSEQ multiplex PCR, lists solely in-frame clones and lacks some. This sample has around 310,000 clones, with roughly 11% found just once. Sequencing was done on a sample of naive CD4+ T cells from blood. The source is a woman aged 30 to 39 in good health.

A few counts support this clone. The genes are TRBV19 and TRBJ1-5, with D perhaps matching TRBD1 (5 bases). The CDR3 has 15 amino acids. Trimming left V 4 bases short and J 3 bases short, with 13 bases between. CDR1 and CDR2 (germline): LNHDA, SQIVND (reference sequence). CDR3 residues: CASSTNQGYNQPQHF. CDR3 sequence (DNA): TGTGCCAGTAGTACAAACCAGGGATACAATCAGCCCCAGCATTTT.

This clone was seen a handful of times. The chain links TRBV29-1 to TRBJ2-1; TRBD2 agrees at 11 bases. Germline V gene sequence: CDR1 SQVTM, CDR2 ANQGSEA. J was trimmed by 2 bases and V by 6 bases; bases with no gene match: 6. CDR3 length: 15 residues. Here the CDR3 DNA reads TGCAGCGTCGTGGGACTAGCGGACCCCTACAATGAGCAGTTCTTC. Translated, it gives CSVVGLADPYNEQFF.

The rearrangement joins TRBV6-5 to TRBJ2-4, with 7 bases lining up with TRBD1. CDR3 length: 16 amino acids. The J segment lost 0 bases and the V segment lost 0 bases, leaving 2 bases of the junction unmatched. Germline CDR1 reads MNHEY; CDR2 reads SVGAGI. CDR3 bases: TGTGCCAGCAGTTACTCGGGACAGATAGCCAAAAACATTCAGTACTTC. Translated: CASSYSGQIAKNIQYF.

This clone has more than one count but fewer than ten. The chain links TRBV7-2 to TRBJ2-3; unclear D gene. Germline V gives CDR1 SGHTA, CDR2 FQGNSA. Trimming took 5 bases from V and 4 from J, leaving 13 bases between them. The CDR3 totals 14 residues. This chain's CDR3 is CASSPNVAADTQYF. The DNA for the CDR3 is TGTGCCAGCAGCCCGAACGTAGCCGCAGATACGCAGTATTTT.

This clone was recorded a few times. The chain has TRBV11-3 and TRBJ2-7; 7 bases are a match to TRBD2. Germline V gives CDR1 SGHNT, CDR2 YENEEA. J gave up 4 bases and V 5 bases, and 8 bases lay outside the gene matches. CDR3 size: 14 residues. The CDR3 is CASSPGGREYEQYF. CDR3 DNA: TGTGCCAGCAGCCCGGGGGGTCGTGAGTACGAGCAGTACTTC.

The chain uses TRBV7-3 and TRBJ2-1, with 14 bases identical to TRBD2. CDR3 length: 15 amino acids. J gave up 6 bases and V 5 bases, and 3 bases lay outside the gene matches. Germline assignment: CDR1 SGHTA and CDR2 FQGTGA. The DNA of the CDR3 is TGTGCCAGCAGCGGAGGACTAGCGGGAGGCAATGAGCAGTTCTTC. Its translation is CASSGGLAGGNEQFF.

This clone was counted only a few times. J is TRBJ2-5 and V is TRBV7-9; TRBD2 agrees at 8 bases. Trimming took 3 bases from V and 1 from J; bases not matched to a gene: 10. CDR3 size: 17 residues. Germline-derived CDR1 and CDR2 are SEHNR and FQNEAQ (reference sequence). The CDR3 here is CASSFLATGGTQETQYF. DNA of the CDR3: TGTGCCAGCAGCTTTCTCGCGACGGGAGGGACCCAAGAGACCCAGTACTTC.

This clone was counted a few times. The gene calls are TRBV29-1 and TRBJ2-7; 8 bases map to TRBD1. V dropped 5 bases and J dropped 1; count of bases not matched to a gene: 13. This CDR3 is 16 amino acids long. Germline V gene lookup returns CDR1 SQVTM and CDR2 ANQGSEA. CDR3 DNA sequence: TGCAGCGTTAACCCTGGACAGGGTGGTACGTCCTACGAGCAGTACTTC. Encoded protein: CSVNPGQGGTSYEQYF.

The rearrangement joins TRBV5-6 to TRBJ2-5; unclear D gene. Per the germline V gene, CDR1 is SGHDT and CDR2 is YYEEEE. V gave up 1 base and J gave up 5 bases, with 3 bases separating them. CDR3 length equals 11 residues. This CDR3 reads CASSLYETQYF. DNA of the CDR3: TGTGCCAGCAGCTTGTATGAGACCCAGTACTTC. The entire variable domain, with the rest obtained from reference TRBV5-6 and TRBJ2-5, is as follows: DAGVTQSPTHLIKTRGQQVTLRCSPKSGHDTVSWYQQALGQGPQFIFQYYEEEERQRGNFPDRFSGHQFPNYSSELNVNALLLGDSALYLCASSLYETQYFGPGTRLLVL.

V usage is TRBV11-2 and J usage is TRBJ2-1; tentative D call: TRBD2 (6 bases). V lost 3 bases to trimming and J lost 10 bases, with 16 bases between them. CDR3 length: 14 amino acids. Germline lookup yields CDR1 SGHAT and CDR2 FQNNGV. The DNA for the CDR3 is TGTGCCAGCAGCTTTCGTTCCTCGGGAGTAGAGCAGTTCTTC. It translates to CASSFRSSGVEQFF.

The chain has TRBV30 and TRBJ1-2, with TRBD1 matching 7 bases. The V segment lost 2 bases and the J segment 2 bases; nucleotides outside the gene matches: 11. CDR1 is GTSNPN, CDR2 SVGIG, per germline (reference sequence). CDR3 length equals 16 residues. The CDR3 protein is CAWSPLQATGNYGYTF. The DNA for the CDR3 is TGTGCCTGGAGTCCCCTCCAAGCGACAGGGAACTATGGCTACACCTTC.

The chain has TRBV9 and TRBJ2-1; a weak D match, TRBD1 (5 bases). Trimming removed 0 bases from V and 4 bases from J, with 14 bases in between. Germline lookup yields CDR1 SGDLS and CDR2 YYNGEE. The CDR3 spans 16 residues. CDR3 nucleotides: TGTGCCAGCAGCGTAGGGGGCTTCAATCTGTACAATGAGCAGTTCTTC. Translated, it gives CASSVGGFNLYNEQFF.

Written as DNA, the CDR3 is TGTGCCAGCAGTGCCGGGGGGGCGCCGGGCACCGGGGAGCTGTTTTTT. As protein: CASSAGGAPGTGELFF. This chain joins TRBV28 and TRBJ2-2; 8 bases map to TRBD2. The trim removed 5 bases at V and 4 bases at J, leaving 9 bases unmatched. Per the germline V gene, CDR1 is MDHEN and CDR2 is SYDVKM. This CDR3 has 16 residues.

This clone was observed a few times. The chain is built from TRBV28 and TRBJ1-5; D ambiguous. Germline CDR1 is MDHEN and CDR2 is SYDVKM. The CDR3 length is 12 residues. The CDR3 coding sequence is TGTGTTTCGGCGGTAGCAAATCAGCCCCAGCATTTT. Residues: CVSAVANQPQHF.

The chain carries TRBV7-9 and TRBJ1-2; 10 nucleotides agree with TRBD1. Germline lookup yields CDR1 SEHNR and CDR2 FQNEAQ (reference sequence). The CDR3 has 14 amino acids. Trimming removed 7 bases from V and 6 bases from J; junction bases left unmatched: 8. The CDR3 nucleotides read TGTGCCAGCACTGAGGGACAGGGGTTGGATGGCTACACCTTC. Its translation: CASTEGQGLDGYTF.

The V gene is TRBV6-5, the J gene TRBJ2-5, with 9 bases identical to TRBD1. Germline V gives CDR1 MNHEY, CDR2 SVGAGI. The V and J ends lost 8 bases and 5 bases, in that order; junction bases with no gene match: 12. The CDR3 has 15 amino acids. CDR3 protein: CASGSGTGSYETQYF. DNA of the CDR3: TGTGCCAGCGGTTCCGGGACAGGGTCGTATGAGACCCAGTACTTC.

This clone was detected a few times. The chain carries TRBV5-1 and TRBJ2-7, with 7 nucleotides matching TRBD1. This CDR3 is 16 amino acids long. After removal of 0 bases from V and 3 bases from J, the junction contained 9 bases not matched to a gene. Germline values: CDR1 SGHRS, CDR2 YFSETQ. CDR3 sequence (DNA): TGCGCCAGCAGCTTGGCGGCCGGGACAGCAATCTACGAGCAGTACTTC. Translation: CASSLAAGTAIYEQYF. The full variable domain, in which reference TRBV5-1 and TRBJ2-7 provide the parts outside the CDR3, is KAGVTQTPRYLIKTRGQQVTLSCSPISGHRSVSWYQQTPGQGLQFLFEYFSETQRNKGNFPGRFSGRQFSNSRSEMNVSTLELGDSALYLCASSLAAGTAIYEQYFGPGTRLTVT.

This clone was seen a few times. V usage is TRBV7-2 and J usage is TRBJ2-5; D may be TRBD1 (5 bases). The CDR3 consists of 14 residues. Trimming pared 5 bases from V and 2 bases from J, leaving 12 bases between. Germline V lookup: CDR1 SGHTA, CDR2 FQGNSA. CDR3 amino acids: CASSLRTLQETQYF. The CDR3 nucleotides are TGTGCCAGCAGCCTCCGGACATTACAAGAGACCCAGTACTTC.

This clone has more than one count but fewer than ten. The chain employs TRBV5-4 and TRBJ2-5, with D tentatively TRBD1 (6 bases). The CDR3 loop spans 14 amino acids. The V end was cut by 1 base, the J end by 5 bases, with 12 bases between. CDR1 and CDR2 from the germline V gene are SGHNT and YYREEE (reference sequence). CDR3 coding DNA: TGTGCCAGCAGCTTGCGGCAAAGGGGGGAGACCCAGTACTTC. Translating it yields CASSLRQRGETQYF.

The chain links TRBV5-1 to TRBJ1-1; D is uncertain. Trimming pared 0 bases from V and 8 bases from J, leaving 11 bases between. The CDR3 consists of 13 residues. Germline CDR1 is SGHRS and CDR2 is YFSETQ. The CDR3 DNA sequence: TGCGCCAGCAGCTTGGTCGAGGGAGCCGAAGCTTTCTTT. It is translated as CASSLVEGAEAFF.

The chain links TRBV5-4 to TRBJ1-2; TRBD1 matches 9 bases. Germline trimming cut 4 bases from V and 7 bases from J; bases unmatched to any gene: 17. CDR1 and CDR2 (germline): SGHNT, YYREEE (reference sequence). This CDR3 comprises 17 residues. CDR3 sequence reads: CASSPRAYRGPQGGYTF. The CDR3 DNA sequence: TGTGCCAGCAGCCCGAGGGCTTACAGGGGGCCGCAGGGTGGCTACACCTTC. The entire variable domain, with the rest obtained from reference TRBV5-4 and TRBJ1-2, is as follows: ETGVTQSPTHLIKTRGQQVTLRCSSQSGHNTVSWYQQALGQGPQFIFQYYREEENGRGNFPPRFSGLQFPNYSSELNVNALELDDSALYLCASSPRAYRGPQGGYTFGSGTRLTVV.

The chain recombines TRBV30 with TRBJ2-7; 8 positions agree with TRBD1. The CDR3 is 16 residues long. Germline lookup yields CDR1 GTSNPN and CDR2 SVGIG (reference sequence). V lost 1 base and J lost 6; bases outside the gene matches: 14. Here the CDR3 DNA reads TGTGCCTGGAGTGACCTGCAAATCAGGGGGCAGGGCGAGCAGTACTTC. Translation: CAWSDLQIRGQGEQYF.

This clone was recorded a few times. The V gene is TRBV19, the J gene TRBJ1-2; D might be TRBD1 (6 bases). The germline V gene has CDR1 LNHDA and CDR2 SQIVND (reference sequence). V gave up 5 bases and J gave up 1 base, with 11 bases separating them. The CDR3 loop spans 14 amino acids. This CDR3 is CASSRDTRNYGYTF. The CDR3 DNA sequence: TGTGCCAGTAGTCGGGACACACGTAACTATGGCTACACCTTC.

DNA for the CDR3: TGTGCCAGCAGGAAGCGATGGGGCACAGATACGCAGTATTTT. This encodes CASRKRWGTDTQYF. V usage is TRBV2 and J usage is TRBJ2-3; no definite D call. Germline V gives CDR1 SNHLY, CDR2 FYNNEI. Trimming left V 6 bases short and J 1 base short, with 11 bases between. This CDR3 has 14 residues. Full variable domain (rest looked up from reference TRBV2 and TRBJ2-3): EPEVTQTPSHQVTQMGQEVILRCVPISNHLYFYWYRQILGQKVEFLVSFYNNEISEKSEIFDDQFSVERPDGSNFTLKIRSTKLEDSAMYFCASRKRWGTDTQYFGPGTRLTVL.

The chain combines TRBV4-2 with TRBJ1-1, with 7 bases fitting TRBD1. The V gene end was trimmed by 4 bases and the J gene end by 10 bases; junction bases not matched to a gene: 12. Germline V gene sequence: CDR1 LGHNA, CDR2 YNFKEQ. CDR3 size: 14 residues. DNA for the CDR3: TGTGCCAGCAGCCGCGAGGGACAGCCATTGGGAGCTTTCTTT. Protein product: CASSREGQPLGAFF.

Only a few counts were recorded for this clone. This chain connects TRBV5-1 to TRBJ2-2, with D uncertain. Germline V gives CDR1 SGHRS, CDR2 YFSETQ. The CDR3 is 14 amino acids. Trimming stripped 6 bases from V and 0 bases from J, with 9 bases between. The CDR3 sequence: CASNGESNTGELFF. As DNA, the CDR3 is TGCGCCAGCAACGGAGAATCGAACACCGGGGAGCTGTTTTTT.

The CDR3: CAWSVTSGSTDTQYF. DNA for the CDR3: TGTGCCTGGAGTGTCACTAGCGGTAGCACAGATACGCAGTATTTT. The chain is built from TRBV30 and TRBJ2-3; TRBD2 matches 8 bases. The germline V gene has CDR1 GTSNPN and CDR2 SVGIG (reference sequence). The CDR3 runs 15 residues. Trimming cost V 0 bases and J 0 bases; bases outside gene matches: 2.